This T cell receptor (beta chain) is from a study of OX40 agonist ivuxolimab in advanced cancers. Overall study context: Patients enrolled in dose escalation were diagnosed with hepatocellular carcinoma, melanoma, renal cell or head and neck cancer.

General observations from the study: Relative to CD4+ cells, CD8+ T cells on average had more expanded clones. Expansion of clones was among the lowest in partial responders at 0.1-3.0 mg/kg.

Only in-frame clones appear in the TCRdb table, and some are missing; sequencing was by immunoSEQ multiplex PCR. Of 60,000 to 80,000 clones listed, 84% are singletons. The germline V gene encodes CDR1 SGHTA and CDR2 FQGNSA. V was shortened by 5 bases and J by 4 bases, with 17 bases between the two germline ends. The CDR3 is 15 amino acids. Note on this clone: Its target is unknown.

This clonotype was obtained from an adult with an advanced solid tumor such as melanoma, head and neck, liver or kidney cancer. This chain joins TRBV7-2 and TRBJ1-2; D is perhaps TRBD1 (5 bases). Sequencing used CD4+ or CD8+ T cells sorted from blood, obtained in a trial of the OX40 agonist ivuxolimab. The CDR3: CASSRSSQGAYGYTF. The CDR3 coding sequence is TGTGCCAGCAGCAGATCCTCGCAGGGTGCCTATGGCTACACCTTC.